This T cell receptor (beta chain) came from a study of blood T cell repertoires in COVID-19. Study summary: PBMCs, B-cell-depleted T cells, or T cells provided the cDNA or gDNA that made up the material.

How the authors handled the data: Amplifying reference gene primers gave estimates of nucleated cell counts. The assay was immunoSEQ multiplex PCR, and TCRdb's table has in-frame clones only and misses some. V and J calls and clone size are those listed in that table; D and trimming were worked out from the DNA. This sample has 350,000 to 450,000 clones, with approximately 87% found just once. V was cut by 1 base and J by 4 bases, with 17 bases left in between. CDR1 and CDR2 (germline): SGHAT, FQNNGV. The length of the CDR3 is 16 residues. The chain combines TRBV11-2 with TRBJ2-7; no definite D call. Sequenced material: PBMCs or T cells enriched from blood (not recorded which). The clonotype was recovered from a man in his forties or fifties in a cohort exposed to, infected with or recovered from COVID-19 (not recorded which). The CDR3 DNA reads TGTGCCAGCAGCTTAGTCGGGTCCCAACCAAAATACGAGCAGTACTTC. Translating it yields CASSLVGSQPKYEQYF.